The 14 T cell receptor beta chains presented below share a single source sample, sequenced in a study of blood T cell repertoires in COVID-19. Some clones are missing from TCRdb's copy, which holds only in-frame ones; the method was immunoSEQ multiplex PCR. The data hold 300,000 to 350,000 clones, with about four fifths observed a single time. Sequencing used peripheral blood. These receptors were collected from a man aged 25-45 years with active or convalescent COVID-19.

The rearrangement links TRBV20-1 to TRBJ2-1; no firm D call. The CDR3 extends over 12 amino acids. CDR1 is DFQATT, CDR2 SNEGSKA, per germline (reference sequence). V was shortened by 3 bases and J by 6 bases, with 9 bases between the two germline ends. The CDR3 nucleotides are TGCAGTGCTAGTAACTATTTCAATGAGCAGTTCTTC. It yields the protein CSASNYFNEQFF.

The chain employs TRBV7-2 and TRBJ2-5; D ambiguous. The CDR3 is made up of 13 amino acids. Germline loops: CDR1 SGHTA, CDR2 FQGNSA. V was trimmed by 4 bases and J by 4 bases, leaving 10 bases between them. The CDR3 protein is CASSSQLRETQYF. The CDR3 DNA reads TGTGCCAGCAGCTCTCAGTTACGAGAGACCCAGTACTTC.

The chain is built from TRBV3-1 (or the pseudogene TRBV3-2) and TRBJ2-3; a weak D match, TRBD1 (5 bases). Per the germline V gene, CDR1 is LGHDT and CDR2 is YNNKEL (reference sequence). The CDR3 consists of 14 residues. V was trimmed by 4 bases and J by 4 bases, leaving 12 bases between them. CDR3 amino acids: CASSLIIGADTQYF. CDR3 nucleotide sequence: TGTGCCAGCAGCCTTATCATAGGGGCAGATACGCAGTATTTT.

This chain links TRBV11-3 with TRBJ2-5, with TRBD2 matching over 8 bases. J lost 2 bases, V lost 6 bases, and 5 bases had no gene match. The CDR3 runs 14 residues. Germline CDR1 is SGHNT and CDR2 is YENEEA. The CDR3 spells CASRKIAGQETQYF. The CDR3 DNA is TGTGCCAGCAGGAAAATAGCGGGGCAAGAGACCCAGTACTTC. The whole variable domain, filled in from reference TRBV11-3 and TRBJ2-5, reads EAGVVQSPRYKIIEKKQPVAFWCNPISGHNTLYWYLQNLGQGPELLIRYENEEAVDDSQLPKDRFSAERLKGVDSTLKIQPAELGDSAVYLCASRKIAGQETQYFGPGTRLLVL.

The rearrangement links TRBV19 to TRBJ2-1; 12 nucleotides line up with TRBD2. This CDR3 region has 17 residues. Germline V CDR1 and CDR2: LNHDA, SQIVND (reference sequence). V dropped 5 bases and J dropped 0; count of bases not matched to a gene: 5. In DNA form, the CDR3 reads TGTGCCAGTAGTTTCCCGACTAGCGGGAGCTCCTACAATGAGCAGTTCTTC. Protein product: CASSFPTSGSSYNEQFF.

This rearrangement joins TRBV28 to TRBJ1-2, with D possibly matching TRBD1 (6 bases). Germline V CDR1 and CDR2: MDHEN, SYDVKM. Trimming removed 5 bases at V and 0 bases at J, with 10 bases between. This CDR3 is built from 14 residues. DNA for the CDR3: TGTGCCAGCAGTAGGACAGTGACTAACTATGGCTACACCTTC. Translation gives CASSRTVTNYGYTF.

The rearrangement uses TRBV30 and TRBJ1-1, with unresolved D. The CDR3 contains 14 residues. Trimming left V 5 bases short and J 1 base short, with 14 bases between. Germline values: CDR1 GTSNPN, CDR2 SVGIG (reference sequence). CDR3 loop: CAWELGLRNTEAFF. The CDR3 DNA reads TGTGCCTGGGAGTTAGGACTTAGGAACACTGAAGCTTTCTTT.

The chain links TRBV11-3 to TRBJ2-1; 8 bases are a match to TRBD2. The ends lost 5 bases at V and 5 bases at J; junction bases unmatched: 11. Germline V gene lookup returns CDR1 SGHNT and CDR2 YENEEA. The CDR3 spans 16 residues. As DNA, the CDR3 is TGTGCCAGCAGCGCCCGAGGACTAGCTACAGACAATGAGCAGTTCTTC. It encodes CASSARGLATDNEQFF.

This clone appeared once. The CDR3 is CASSFLDRASLEPQHF. CDR3 sequence (DNA): TGTGCCAGCAGCTTTTTGGACAGGGCCTCCTTAGAGCCCCAGCATTTT. This chain connects TRBV7-2 to TRBJ1-5; TRBD1 aligns across 8 bases. The CDR3 runs to 16 residues. The junction had 12 bases not matched to a gene; V was cut back by 3 bases and J by 8 bases. CDR1 is SGHTA and CDR2 is FQGNSA in the germline V gene.

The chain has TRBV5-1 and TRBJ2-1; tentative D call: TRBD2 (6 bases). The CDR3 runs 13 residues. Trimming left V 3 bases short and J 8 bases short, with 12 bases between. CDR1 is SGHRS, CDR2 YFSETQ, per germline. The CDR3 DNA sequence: TGCGCCAGCAGCTCCGGACTACTTGATGAGCAGTTCTTC. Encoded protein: CASSSGLLDEQFF. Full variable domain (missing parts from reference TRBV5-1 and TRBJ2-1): KAGVTQTPRYLIKTRGQQVTLSCSPISGHRSVSWYQQTPGQGLQFLFEYFSETQRNKGNFPGRFSGRQFSNSRSEMNVSTLELGDSALYLCASSSGLLDEQFFGPGTRLTVL.

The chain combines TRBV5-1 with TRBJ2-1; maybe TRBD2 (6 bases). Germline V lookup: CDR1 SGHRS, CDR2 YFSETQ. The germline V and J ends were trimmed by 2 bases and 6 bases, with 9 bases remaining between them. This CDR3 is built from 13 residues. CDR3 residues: CASSFRDSNEQFF. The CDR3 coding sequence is TGCGCCAGCAGCTTCCGGGACTCCAATGAGCAGTTCTTC. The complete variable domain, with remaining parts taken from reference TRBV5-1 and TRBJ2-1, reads KAGVTQTPRYLIKTRGQQVTLSCSPISGHRSVSWYQQTPGQGLQFLFEYFSETQRNKGNFPGRFSGRQFSNSRSEMNVSTLELGDSALYLCASSFRDSNEQFFGPGTRLTVL.

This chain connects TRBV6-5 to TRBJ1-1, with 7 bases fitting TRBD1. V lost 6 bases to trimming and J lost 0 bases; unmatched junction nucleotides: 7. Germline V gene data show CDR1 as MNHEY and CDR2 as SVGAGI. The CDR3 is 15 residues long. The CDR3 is CASRETGSMNTEAFF. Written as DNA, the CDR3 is TGTGCCAGCAGGGAGACAGGGAGTATGAACACTGAAGCTTTCTTT.

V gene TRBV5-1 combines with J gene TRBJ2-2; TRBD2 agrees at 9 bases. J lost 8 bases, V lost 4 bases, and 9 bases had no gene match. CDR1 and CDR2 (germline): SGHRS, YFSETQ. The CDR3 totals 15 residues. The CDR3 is CASSQRASGDGELFF. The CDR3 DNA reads TGCGCCAGCAGCCAGAGGGCTAGCGGGGATGGGGAGCTGTTTTTT. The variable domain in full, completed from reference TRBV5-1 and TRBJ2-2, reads KAGVTQTPRYLIKTRGQQVTLSCSPISGHRSVSWYQQTPGQGLQFLFEYFSETQRNKGNFPGRFSGRQFSNSRSEMNVSTLELGDSALYLCASSQRASGDGELFFGEGSRLTVL.

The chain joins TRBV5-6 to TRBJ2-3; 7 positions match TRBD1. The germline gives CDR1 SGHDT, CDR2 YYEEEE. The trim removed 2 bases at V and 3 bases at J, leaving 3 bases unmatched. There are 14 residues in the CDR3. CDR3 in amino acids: CASSFGQVTDTQYF. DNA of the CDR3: TGTGCCAGCAGCTTTGGACAGGTTACAGATACGCAGTATTTT. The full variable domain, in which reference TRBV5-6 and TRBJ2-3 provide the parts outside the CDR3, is DAGVTQSPTHLIKTRGQQVTLRCSPKSGHDTVSWYQQALGQGPQFIFQYYEEEERQRGNFPDRFSGHQFPNYSSELNVNALLLGDSALYLCASSFGQVTDTQYFGPGTRLTVL.